This T cell receptor (beta chain) was documented in a study of siplizumab effects on memory and regulatory T cells. Background on the study: Reactions of mixed lymphocytes were paired, with siplizumab at 0.8 to 1 ug/mL or without drug.

This clone turned up a few times. Its cognate antigen is unknown. Points from the study as a whole: Proliferating CD4+ or CD8+ clones, roughly 80-96% of them, lacked an assignable naive or memory phenotype.

Trimming removed 5 bases at V and 4 bases at J, with 11 bases between. Germline values: CDR1 MNHEY, CDR2 SVGAGI. CDR3 size: 14 residues. Over a period of around six days at 37 degrees C, the mixed lymphocyte reaction cells were cocultured. CFSE-stained responder and Violet Dye-stained stimulator PBMCs were mixed 1:1. For every sample, about 10^5 TCR templates were assayed. TCRdb's copy holds only in-frame clones and misses some; the assay was immunoSEQ multiplex PCR. The sample carries 11,000 to 15,000 clones, around 49% recorded once. The chain links TRBV6-5 to TRBJ1-4; tentatively, D is TRBD1 (5 bases). The sequence was obtained from a human donor in good health; the cells came from an allogeneic mixed lymphocyte reaction. Sequencing used CFSE-low (dividing) CD4+ T cells sorted from an allogeneic mixed lymphocyte reaction. In DNA form, the CDR3 reads TGTGCCAGCAGTAACGGGGGGATTAATGAAAAACTGTTTTTT. The encoded protein is CASSNGGINEKLFF.